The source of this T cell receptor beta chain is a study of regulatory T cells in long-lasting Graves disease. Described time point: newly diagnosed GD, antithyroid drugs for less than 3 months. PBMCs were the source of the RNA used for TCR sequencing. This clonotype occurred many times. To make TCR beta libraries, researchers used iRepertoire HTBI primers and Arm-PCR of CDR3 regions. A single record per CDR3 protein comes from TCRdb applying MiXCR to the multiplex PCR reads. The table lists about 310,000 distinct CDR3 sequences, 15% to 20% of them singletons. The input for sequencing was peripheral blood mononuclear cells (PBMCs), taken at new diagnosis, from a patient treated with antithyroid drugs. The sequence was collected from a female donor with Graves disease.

The CDR3 region is CASSLTANTEAFF. In DNA, the CDR3 is TGTGCCAGCAGCTTGACAGCAAACACTGAAGCTTTCTTT. V usage is TRBV28 and J usage is TRBJ1-1; possibly TRBD1 for D (5 bases). Trimming cost V 6 bases and J 2 bases, with 10 bases left between them. Germline V gene sequence: CDR1 MDHEN, CDR2 SYDVKM. The CDR3 loop spans 13 amino acids.